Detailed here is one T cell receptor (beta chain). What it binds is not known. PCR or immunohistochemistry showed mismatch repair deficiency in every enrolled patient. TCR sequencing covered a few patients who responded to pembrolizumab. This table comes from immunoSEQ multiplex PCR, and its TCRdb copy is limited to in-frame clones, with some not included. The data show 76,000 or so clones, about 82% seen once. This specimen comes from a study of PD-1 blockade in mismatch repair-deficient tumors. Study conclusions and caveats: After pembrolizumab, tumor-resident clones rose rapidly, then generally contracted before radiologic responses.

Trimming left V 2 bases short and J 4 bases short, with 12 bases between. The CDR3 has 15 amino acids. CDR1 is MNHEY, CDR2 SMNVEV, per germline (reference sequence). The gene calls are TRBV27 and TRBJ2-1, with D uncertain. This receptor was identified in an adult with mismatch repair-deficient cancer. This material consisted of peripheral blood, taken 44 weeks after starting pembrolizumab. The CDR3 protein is CASSLVQGPYNEQFF. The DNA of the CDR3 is TGTGCCAGCAGTTTAGTTCAAGGACCGTACAATGAGCAGTTCTTC.